This entry lists 2 T cell receptor beta chains sequenced from one sample in a study of beta chain features in type 1 diabetes. For these receptors, no antigen is known. Study-level results: Shorter TCRB CDR3s, moderately but significantly so, marked every one of the four CD4+ subsets in Type 1 diabetes patients.

Expressed TCRB transcripts were sequenced, since all the RNA that had been isolated was reverse transcribed. The protocol was immunoSEQ multiplex PCR, while the TCRdb copy is restricted to in-frame clones and leaves out a portion. This sample has around 600,000 clones, with around 11% found just once. Sequenced: naive CD4+ T cells from blood. All receptors come from a man younger than 40 with type 1 diabetes.

This clone has just a few counts. Other DNA sequences in the sample encode the same CDR3. V gene TRBV5-6 combines with J gene TRBJ1-2, with 7 nucleotides matching TRBD1. Germline V gene lookup returns CDR1 SGHDT and CDR2 YYEEEE. The CDR3 sequence is 13 residues long. The junction had 1 base not matched to a gene; V was cut back by 1 base and J by 4 bases. CDR3 amino acids: CASSLQGGYGYTF. CDR3 coding DNA: TGTGCCAGCAGCTTGCAGGGGGGCTATGGCTACACCTTC.

The genes are TRBV27 and TRBJ2-7, with D possibly being TRBD1 (5 bases). The CDR3 has 14 residues. V lost 3 bases and J 5 bases, leaving 14 bases between the germline ends. Per the germline V gene, CDR1 is MNHEY and CDR2 is SMNVEV (reference sequence). The CDR3 spells CASSLSRGPHEQYF. CDR3 DNA: TGTGCCAGCAGTTTGAGTAGGGGTCCCCACGAGCAGTACTTC.